The T cell receptor beta chain described here comes from a study of CD8 T cells in ankylosing spondylitis (dated by TCRdb to the late 2010s). Regarding the complete study: T cell receptor beta repertoires were profiled in healthy donors and ankylosing spondylitis patients so that disease-linked TCR variants could be found. The full study cohort comprised 25 ankylosing spondylitis patients and roughly 110 healthy donors. Peripheral blood was sampled, and synovial fluid was also collected from ankylosing spondylitis patients.

On the study overall, not on this receptor specifically: Some of the motif variants had been reported before in the synovial fluid and blood of reactive arthritis patients, a finding that suggests common disease-initiation mechanisms. The disease-linked clones were reported to be significantly enriched in matched synovial fluid samples from ankylosing spondylitis patients. In peripheral blood, the disease-linked clones were found at relatively low frequencies and had a CD8+ phenotype. Blood from ankylosing spondylitis patients appeared to be characterized by a TCR beta motif composed of roughly 8 highly homologous amino acid variants.

This sample was sequenced with an Illumina HiSeq 2500. Quantitative 5'-RACE with molecular barcodes was the method used to prepare the TCR beta libraries. In the source study's methods: To identify disease-linked TCR variants, a new computational method was used, one built on a probabilistic model of VDJ rearrangement. The public reads were reprocessed in TCRdb via fastp at Q25 and MiXCR, keeping in-frame beta chains. Each entry merges the rows of one CDR3 protein and shows their most common DNA and genes. The authors' filters were not applied to this entry. The sample contains about 840,000 distinct CDR3 sequences, 10% to 15% of them found a single time. The top ten clonotypes cover roughly 0.51% of the sample. Taken from the germline V gene, the CDR1 and CDR2 loops are MDHEN and SYDVKM. Termini included, the CDR3 measures 14 amino acids. Remarks on this clonotype: There is no known antigen for this receptor. The CDR3 does not end in the conserved phenylalanine or tryptophan, so this is likely a read error. The DNA is left out, because the CDR3 cannot be placed on it with certainty; the CDR3 is given as TCRdb lists it.

Recombination linked TRBV28 to TRBJ2-7; the table's D call of TRBD1 was not tested on the DNA. The sequence was obtained from a male donor with ankylosing spondylitis. The sequencing sample was made of blood, either unsorted or a sorted T cell fraction (not recorded which). The CDR3 reads as follows: CASSSHRQGGERYL.